In its sample, the clone carrying this T cell receptor beta chain was seen many times. What it binds is unknown. Via MiXCR, TCRdb re-called the multiplex PCR reads, giving one row per CDR3 protein. The sample lists over 250,000 distinct CDR3 sequences, under 35% occurring once. Samples came from axillary lymph nodes draining the breast cancer. The CDR3 is 15 amino acids. Trimming cost V 5 bases and J 2 bases; bases outside gene matches: 7. The data derive from a study of breast tumors, draining lymph nodes, adjacent tissues. Overall study results and limits: Tumors had less TCR diversity than lymph nodes, more than nontumor tissue.

The source of this sequence is a female donor with breast cancer. Some clones in this sample may be carry-over from other donors' samples. Sequenced: axillary lymph node tissue. The chain couples TRBV12-3 or TRBV12-4 to TRBJ1-2; 8 nucleotides line up with TRBD1. CDR3 protein: CASSTDRAWNYGYTF. CDR3 DNA: TGTGCCAGCAGTACGGACAGGGCGTGGAACTATGGCTACACCTTC.